The 22 T cell receptor beta chains reported below all come from one sample, sequenced in a study of tumor and adjacent non-tumor tissue in lung cancer (dated by TCRdb to 2017 to 2018). RNA was extracted from bulk unsorted tissue and checked for quality with a NanoDrop ND-1000 and an Agilent 2100. The library was made by multiplex PCR. The run used an Illumina HiSeq 2500. TCRbeta libraries were constructed through three rounds of nested PCR with primers (Table S4) according to protocols adapted from ARM-PCR. Clones were called with MiXCR by TCRdb after fastp trimmed the public reads at Q25, and only in-frame beta chains were retained. Duplicate CDR3 protein sequences are folded into a single record with the most common DNA and genes. The sample table lists 75,000 to 100,000 distinct CDR3 sequences, about 67% of them with a count of one. About 17% of the sample belongs to the ten largest clones. The sample comprised lung tumor tissue. The receptors originated from a man aged 60-69 years with non-small cell lung cancer.

About this clonotype: A much more abundant neighbour one base away suggests this may be a read error. This chain uses TRBV28 with TRBJ2-4; D is unclear. The CDR3 has 16 amino acids. V lost 3 bases and J lost 1, with 13 bases in between. The germline CDR1 and CDR2 sequences are MDHEN and SYDVKM. The CDR3 loop is CASSFLSHSAKNIQYF. CDR3 sequence (DNA): TGTGCCAGCAGTTTTCTAAGCCACAGTGCCAAAAACATTCAGTACTTC.

To note about this clonotype: This sequence may be a read error, since a much larger clone differs from it by one base. This chain links TRBV7-9 with TRBJ2-7; 7 bases match TRBD1. After removal of 5 bases from V and 1 base from J, the junction contained 8 bases not matched to a gene. This CDR3 region has 15 residues. Germline V gene data show CDR1 as SEHNR and CDR2 as FQNEAQ (reference sequence). This CDR3 reads CASSPDRAWSYEQYF. The CDR3 bases are TGTGCCAGCAGCCCAGACAGGGCGTGGTCCTACGAGCAGTACTTC.

The V gene is TRBV4-3, the J gene TRBJ2-1; D call uncertain. Trimming took 0 bases from V and 8 from J, leaving 11 bases between them. Germline CDR1 and CDR2: LGHNA and YSLEER. This CDR3 has 14 residues. Written as DNA, the CDR3 is TGCGCCAGCAGCCAAGATTGGCGCAATTATGAGCAGTTCTTC. Amino acids: CASSQDWRNYEQFF.

As for this clonotype: Germline is not matched at one junction end, which may reflect a read error. CDR3 loop: CASSLGGKGTQYF. The CDR3 region has the DNA TGCGCCAGCAGCTTAGGCGGGAAAGGGACCCAGTACTTC. The chain uses TRBV5-4 and TRBJ2-5, with a possible D match to TRBD2 (6 bases). CDR3 length: 13 residues. The V gene's germline CDR1 is SGHNT and CDR2 YYREEE (reference sequence).

A remark on this clonotype: A read error may produce the germline difference seen at one junction end. The chain couples TRBV20-1 to TRBJ2-4, with 7 bases aligning to TRBD1. Germline lookup yields CDR1 DFQATT and CDR2 SNEGSKA (reference sequence). CDR3 length: 15 residues. The DNA for the CDR3 is TGTATTGCCGACCCGACAGGGCTAGCCAAAAACATTCAGTACTTC. Its translation: CIADPTGLAKNIQYF.

There are a few counts of this clonotype. This sequence may be a read error, since a much larger clone differs from it by one base. The rearrangement uses TRBV4-2 and TRBJ2-1, with D hard to call. The CDR3 has 15 amino acids. The V gene lost 0 bases and the J gene lost 5 bases, with 11 bases spanning the gap. The germline V gene encodes CDR1 LGHNA and CDR2 YNFKEQ. CDR3 residues: CASSQDGNSDNEQFF. The CDR3 nucleotides read TGTGCCAGCAGCCAAGATGGGAACAGCGACAATGAGCAGTTCTTC.

The chain couples TRBV6-1 to TRBJ2-7; D call uncertain. The CDR3 consists of 12 residues. Germline V gene data show CDR1 as MNHNS and CDR2 as SASEGT. The CDR3 spells CDSIGPFYEQYF. The CDR3, as DNA: TGTGATAGCATTGGACCGTTCTACGAGCAGTACTTC.

The J gene is TRBJ2-7, the V gene TRBV5-6; D ambiguous. Looked up from germline, CDR1 is SGHDT and CDR2 is YYEEEE. The ends were cut back, 3 bases at V and 1 base at J, with 8 bases in the middle. The CDR3 totals 13 residues. The CDR3 protein is CASSYERSYEQYF. CDR3 DNA: TGTGCCAGCAGCTATGAAAGGTCCTACGAGCAGTACTTC.

Concerning this clonotype itself: A much larger clonotype is one base distant, so this may be a read error. J is TRBJ1-1 and V is TRBV5-6; D call uncertain. The germline CDR1 and CDR2 sequences are SGHDT and YYEEEE. V was cut by 1 base and J by 4 bases, with 5 bases left in between. The CDR3 runs 12 residues. CDR3 bases: TGTGCCAGCAGCTTGATTCCCACTGAAGCTTTCTTT. Translating it yields CASSLIPTEAFF. Looking up the rest from reference TRBV5-6 and TRBJ1-1 gives the full variable domain: DAGVTQSPTHLIKTRGQQVTLRCSPKSGHDTVSWYQQALGQGPQFIFQYYEEEERQRGNFPDRFSGHQFPNYSSELNVNALLLGDSALYLCASSLIPTEAFFGQGTRLTVV.

A note on this clonotype: Given a much more abundant clone one base away, this may be a read error. V gene TRBV25-1 combines with J gene TRBJ2-1; D is unclear. This CDR3 is built from 11 residues. Trimming stripped 7 bases from V and 6 bases from J, with 7 bases between. Germline loops: CDR1 MGHDK, CDR2 SYGVNS. The CDR3 DNA follows: TGTGCCAGCACCCATGGCAATGAGCAGTTCTTC. Translation: CASTHGNEQFF. The whole variable domain, remainder taken from reference TRBV25-1 and TRBJ2-1, is EADIYQTPRYLVIGTGKKITLECSQTMGHDKMYWYQQDPGMELHLIHYSYGVNSTEKGDLSSESTVSRIRTEHFPLTLESARPSHTSQYLCASTHGNEQFFGPGTRLTVL.

This clonotype turned up a few times. This may be a read error, as it is one base from a much larger clone. The genes are TRBV20-1 and TRBJ2-5, with D tentatively TRBD2 (5 bases). CDR3 length: 13 residues. V dropped 7 bases and J dropped 5 bases, with 17 bases sitting between them. In germline, CDR1 is DFQATT, CDR2 SNEGSKA (reference sequence). CDR3 amino acids: CSVSRGQVETQYF. The CDR3, as DNA: TGCAGTGTTTCCCGCGGGCAAGTGGAGACCCAGTACTTC.

This chain uses TRBV7-8 with TRBJ1-4; no clear D. Per the germline V gene, CDR1 is SGHVS and CDR2 is FQNEAQ. V shed 5 bases and J shed 4 bases, with 17 bases lying between them. The CDR3 length is 16 residues. The CDR3 reads CASSKASVVVNEKLFF. CDR3 nucleotides: TGTGCCAGCAGCAAAGCCTCCGTTGTCGTTAATGAAAAACTGTTTTTT. The whole variable domain, remainder taken from reference TRBV7-8 and TRBJ1-4, is GAGVSQSPRYKVAKRGQDVALRCDPISGHVSLFWYQQALGQGPEFLTYFQNEAQLDKSGLPSDRFFAERPEGSVSTLKIQRTQQEDSAVYLCASSKASVVVNEKLFFGSGTQLSVL.

On this clonotype: One junction end does not reproduce the germline sequence, and a read error may be involved. The rearrangement joins TRBV6-2 or TRBV6-3 to TRBJ2-5, with D possibly being TRBD2 (6 bases). Germline CDR1 MNHEY, CDR2 SVGEGT. The CDR3 length is 15 residues. The CDR3 coding sequence is TGTGCCAGCAGTTACTTGGGAGGCAATGGCGAGACCCACTACTTC. Translated: CASSYLGGNGETHYF.

This clonotype was recorded at least ten times. The CDR3 loop reads CASSPGQADTDTQYF. DNA of the CDR3: TGTGCCAGCAGTCCTGGACAGGCGGACACAGATACGCAGTATTTT. The V and J genes are TRBV12-3 or TRBV12-4 and TRBJ2-3; the match to TRBD1 covers 7 bases. The CDR3 length is 15 residues. J was trimmed by 2 bases and V by 5 bases; bases with no gene match: 7.

The V gene is TRBV6-2 or TRBV6-3, the J gene TRBJ2-3; TRBD2 agrees at 11 bases. The germline gives CDR1 MNHEY, CDR2 SVGEGT. This CDR3 region has 18 residues. Trimming took 6 bases from V and 2 from J; bases not matched to a gene: 13. CDR3 DNA sequence: TGTGCCAGCAGCCTAACTAGCGGGGGAGTACTTAACACAGATACGCAGTATTTT. This sequence encodes CASSLTSGGVLNTDTQYF.

Of note for this clonotype: At one end the junction does not follow the germline gene, possibly because of a read error. The chain joins TRBV29-1 to TRBJ2-7; the D gene is possibly TRBD2 (6 bases). The CDR3 has 12 residues. The germline gives CDR1 SQVTM, CDR2 ANQGSEA. CDR3 region: CSVGASAAEHYF. In DNA form, the CDR3 reads TGCAGTGTCGGGGCTAGCGCAGCCGAGCATTACTTC.

V usage is TRBV11-2 and J usage is TRBJ1-1; D is ambiguous. Germline loops: CDR1 SGHAT, CDR2 FQNNGV. The length of the CDR3 is 15 residues. V lost 9 bases, J lost 4 bases, and 21 bases lay in between. The CDR3 coding sequence is TGTGCCAGTAGAGTGGGAGATTTCACAATCACTGAAGCTTTCTTT. Translation gives CASRVGDFTITEAFF. Together with reference TRBV11-2 and TRBJ1-1, the CDR3 gives the full variable domain: EAGVAQSPRYKIIEKRQSVAFWCNPISGHATLYWYQQILGQGPKLLIQFQNNGVVDDSQLPKDRFSAERLKGVDSTLKIQPAKLEDSAVYLCASRVGDFTITEAFFGQGTRLTVV.

Points on this clonotype: The junction and the germline gene differ at one end; a read error may be behind it. The V and J genes are TRBV12-3 or TRBV12-4 and TRBJ1-4, with 7 bases identical to TRBD1. The CDR3 has 17 residues. DNA for the CDR3: TGTGCCAACAGTTTGCAGAAGGGGGCTTCGGCTAATGAAAAACTGTTTTTT. It yields the protein CANSLQKGASANEKLFF.

As concerns this clonotype: One end of the junction fails to match germline, which may point to a read error. The chain has TRBV4-1 and TRBJ2-3; tentative D call: TRBD2 (6 bases). This CDR3 is 15 amino acids long. The V gene's germline CDR1 is MGHRA and CDR2 YSYEKL. CDR3 protein: CANSQTRGCADTQYF. CDR3 DNA sequence: TGCGCCAACAGCCAGACACGGGGGTGCGCGGATACGCAGTATTTT.

The chain is built from TRBV6-2 or TRBV6-3 and TRBJ2-5; 7 bases line up with TRBD1. This CDR3 is 15 amino acids long. Per the germline V gene, CDR1 is MNHEY and CDR2 is SVGEGT. V was clipped by 5 bases and J by 4 bases; unmatched bases: 10. This CDR3 reads CASSDFKGAGETQYF. CDR3 DNA sequence: TGTGCCAGCAGTGACTTCAAGGGGGCAGGAGAGACCCAGTACTTC.

V and J are TRBV6-5 and TRBJ1-2; 9 nucleotides align to TRBD1. V lost 6 bases and J lost 8; bases outside the gene matches: 10. Germline V lookup: CDR1 MNHEY, CDR2 SVGAGI. This CDR3 spans 14 amino acids. This CDR3 reads CASRNTGGNRGYTF. In DNA form, the CDR3 reads TGTGCCAGCAGAAATACAGGGGGCAATAGGGGCTACACCTTC.

As regards this clonotype: No conserved phenylalanine or tryptophan ends this CDR3, so it is likely a read error. Here the CDR3 DNA reads TGTGCCAGCAGCTTAGGACGGTCGGTCCTAGAGACCCAGTACTTA. Amino acids: CASSLGRSVLETQYL. The chain has TRBV11-2 and TRBJ2-5; D not resolved. V was cut by 1 base and J by 4 bases, with 13 bases left in between. The germline V gene encodes CDR1 SGHAT and CDR2 FQNNGV. The CDR3 totals 15 residues.